This T cell receptor beta chain was recorded in a study of blood T cell repertoires in COVID-19. Across the study: The origin of the acute and convalescent COVID-19 samples was the United States, Italy and Spain.

This CDR3 has 15 residues. Per the study methods: The assay estimated nucleated cells by amplifying reference gene primers. TCRdb's table, derived via immunoSEQ multiplex PCR, lists solely in-frame clones and lacks some. V, J and clone size were drawn from that table, and D and trimming were deduced from the DNA. The sample consists of 80,000 to 100,000 clones, roughly 86% of them appearing once. This receptor was identified in a woman in her sixties in a cohort sampled during active or convalescent COVID-19. The V call is TRBV21-1, the J call TRBJ2-7; the tabulated D call, TRBD2, remains unverified against the DNA. TRBV21-1 counts as a pseudogene. Sequenced material: peripheral blood. The CDR3 protein is CASSNWTRSFYEQYF. CDR3 nucleotide sequence: TGTGCCAGCAGCAACTGGACTAGAAGCTTCTACGAGCAGTACTTC.